A single sample is the source of the 30 T cell receptor beta chains below, sequenced in a study of control samples from healthy donors and cancer patients (dated by TCRdb to about 2020). The library was built by means of the immunoSEQ multiplex PCR assay. TCRdb stores this immuneACCESS table with in-frame sequences only. Part of the clones is absent; in the studies checked, under half of the shortfall reflects unresolved V genes, and no reason is known for the rest. For this sample there are under 80,000 clones; about 95% appear just once. Jointly, the top ten make up 6.2% of the sample. The sequenced material came from blood. The receptors here all came from a woman aged 40 to 50 in good health.

The chain carries TRBV28 and TRBJ2-3; 13 bases fit TRBD2. V shed 6 bases and J 0 bases; nucleotides not matched to a gene: 0. There are 15 residues in the CDR3. Germline V lookup: CDR1 MDHEN, CDR2 SYDVKM. In DNA, the CDR3 is TGTGCCAGCAGGACTAGCGGGGGGAGCACAGATACGCAGTATTTT. It specifies CASRTSGGSTDTQYF.

This clone was seen only once. The chain uses TRBV2 and TRBJ2-6; D uncertain. Germline lookup yields CDR1 SNHLY and CDR2 FYNNEI. This CDR3 is built from 16 residues. Trimming stripped 4 bases from V and 2 bases from J, with 12 bases between. CDR3 sequence: CASSVFERAGANVLTF. The CDR3, as DNA: TGTGCCAGCAGTGTGTTCGAGAGAGCTGGGGCCAACGTCCTGACTTTC.

This chain links TRBV9 with TRBJ1-2; no reliable D call. Germline CDR1 and CDR2: SGDLS and YYNGEE. The V and J ends lost 1 base and 3 bases respectively, with 10 bases between them. The length of the CDR3 is 14 residues. CDR3: CASSVRTGDYGYTF. The DNA of the CDR3 is TGTGCCAGCAGCGTACGGACCGGGGACTATGGCTACACCTTC. Complete variable domain (other parts from reference TRBV9 and TRBJ1-2): DSGVTQTPKHLITATGQRVTLRCSPRSGDLSVYWYQQSLDQGLQFLIQYYNGEERAKGNILERFSAQQFPDLHSELNLSSLELGDSALYFCASSVRTGDYGYTFGSGTRLTVV.

The chain is built from TRBV4-3 and TRBJ1-4; D call uncertain. V was pared by 0 bases and J by 6 bases, with 17 bases between. Germline assignment: CDR1 LGHNA and CDR2 YSLEER. There are 17 residues in the CDR3. The CDR3 DNA reads as TGCGCCAGCAGCCAAGATCTTTTCGGGAGTGGGGATGAAAAACTGTTTTTT. Translating gives CASSQDLFGSGDEKLFF.

This chain joins TRBV6-5 and TRBJ1-2; 9 nucleotides match TRBD1. This CDR3 spans 13 amino acids. Germline assignment: CDR1 MNHEY and CDR2 SVGAGI. With V trimmed by 2 bases and J by 8 bases, 3 bases remained unmatched. In nucleotides, the CDR3 is TGTGCCAGCAGTTACGGGGACAGGGCCGGCTACACCTTC. Translating it yields CASSYGDRAGYTF.

This chain links TRBV5-1 with TRBJ1-4; a weak D match, TRBD1 (6 bases). CDR1 and CDR2 from the germline V gene are SGHRS and YFSETQ. Trimming pared 0 bases from V and 8 bases from J, leaving 17 bases between. CDR3 length equals 16 residues. The DNA for the CDR3 is TGCGCCAGCAGCTTGGGCCAGGGGCCCAAAGTAGAAAAACTGTTTTTT. It is translated as CASSLGQGPKVEKLFF.

The V gene is TRBV3-1 (or the pseudogene TRBV3-2), the J gene TRBJ1-5; D unclear. Germline assignment: CDR1 LGHDT and CDR2 YNNKEL (reference sequence). With 4 bases removed from V and 5 bases from J, the gap between germline ends came to 15 bases. This CDR3 is 15 amino acids long. The CDR3 sequence is CASSPTMDGDQPQHF. The CDR3, as DNA: TGTGCCAGCAGCCCAACCATGGACGGTGATCAGCCCCAGCATTTT.

This rearrangement joins TRBV30 to TRBJ2-7; the match to TRBD1 covers 11 bases. The CDR3 has 16 residues. Trimming at V came to 4 bases and at J to 5 bases, leaving 13 bases not matched to a gene. The V gene's germline CDR1 is GTSNPN and CDR2 SVGIG (reference sequence). CDR3 nucleotides: TGTGCCTGGACTAATTCCGGGGGGACAGGGGGAAACGAGCAGTACTTC. Its protein is CAWTNSGGTGGNEQYF.

The rearrangement joins TRBV14 to TRBJ2-7, with D hard to call. The CDR3 has 18 amino acids. Germline V gene sequence: CDR1 SGHDN, CDR2 FVKESK. V was clipped by 3 bases and J by 0 bases, with 21 bases between them. The chain's CDR3 is CASSHGRRTLLSSYEQYF. CDR3 sequence (DNA): TGTGCCAGCAGCCACGGGCGCCGAACACTCCTTAGCTCCTACGAGCAGTACTTC. The full variable domain, completed using reference TRBV14 and TRBJ2-7, is EAGVTQFPSHSVIEKGQTVTLRCDPISGHDNLYWYRRVMGKEIKFLLHFVKESKQDESGMPNNRFLAERTGGTYSTLKVQPAELEDSGVYFCASSHGRRTLLSSYEQYFGPGTRLTVT.

V is TRBV9 and J is TRBJ1-2, with 10 bases fitting TRBD1. This CDR3 has 15 residues. Losses at the gene ends were 4 bases for V and 7 bases for J; bases not matched to a gene: 10. CDR1 is SGDLS, CDR2 YYNGEE, per germline. CDR3 in amino acids: CASSQAGTGDSGYTF. In DNA, the CDR3 is TGTGCCAGCAGCCAGGCCGGGACAGGGGACTCTGGCTACACCTTC.

The rearrangement links TRBV3-1 (or the pseudogene TRBV3-2) to TRBJ1-5; TRBD1 agrees at 8 bases. V was clipped by 1 base and J by 5 bases; unmatched bases: 4. CDR1 is LGHDT, CDR2 YNNKEL, per germline (reference sequence). There are 15 residues in the CDR3. CDR3 amino acids: CASSQGTGMHQPQHF. The CDR3, as DNA: TGTGCCAGCAGCCAAGGGACAGGGATGCATCAGCCCCAGCATTTT.

This chain joins TRBV29-1 and TRBJ1-4, with D possibly TRBD1 on 5 matching bases. With 4 bases removed from V and 7 bases from J, the gap between germline ends came to 13 bases. The CDR3 totals 13 residues. The germline gives CDR1 SQVTM, CDR2 ANQGSEA. CDR3 sequence (DNA): TGCAGCGTTGGGAGCACGGGGGGTGAAAAACTGTTTTTT. This gives the protein CSVGSTGGEKLFF.

In its sample, this clone was seen once. The chain employs TRBV5-1 and TRBJ1-4; D is undetermined. The germline V gene encodes CDR1 SGHRS and CDR2 YFSETQ. The CDR3 loop spans 15 amino acids. V was pared by 0 bases and J by 4 bases, with 10 bases between. DNA of the CDR3: TGCGCCAGCAGCTTGGGCGTGGGATTTAATGAAAAACTGTTTTTT. This translates into CASSLGVGFNEKLFF.

This chain joins TRBV3-1 (or the pseudogene TRBV3-2) and TRBJ1-4; a possible D gene is TRBD1 (5 bases). Trimming removed 4 bases at V and 5 bases at J, with 17 bases between. The CDR3 runs 16 residues. Germline assignment: CDR1 LGHDT and CDR2 YNNKEL (reference sequence). CDR3 protein: CASSRSGTGINEKLFF. CDR3 DNA: TGTGCCAGCAGCCGATCCGGGACGGGGATAAATGAAAAACTGTTTTTT.

V usage is TRBV7-9 and J usage is TRBJ2-1, with 8 nucleotides matching TRBD1. Germline-derived CDR1 and CDR2 are SEHNR and FQNEAQ (reference sequence). The CDR3 runs to 15 residues. Trimming cost V 5 bases and J 5 bases; bases outside gene matches: 8. The CDR3 bases are TGTGCCAGCAGCCCCAGACAGGGGAGGCACAATGAGCAGTTCTTC. Residues: CASSPRQGRHNEQFF.

This clone was seen a single time. The V gene is TRBV12-5, the J gene TRBJ2-1; D unclear. Trimming stripped 1 base from V and 5 bases from J, with 6 bases between. In germline, CDR1 is LGHNT, CDR2 FRNRAP. The CDR3 is made up of 13 amino acids. CDR3 DNA: TGTGCTAGTGGTTTGGGACCGAACAATGAGCAGTTCTTC. Translated, it gives CASGLGPNNEQFF.

V and J are TRBV9 and TRBJ2-7, with D hard to call. V shed 0 bases and J shed 2 bases, with 12 bases lying between them. The CDR3 totals 15 residues. Germline CDR1 SGDLS, CDR2 YYNGEE. The CDR3 DNA follows: TGTGCCAGCAGCGTAGCGGAAGGTCTCCCCTACGAGCAGTACTTC. Residues: CASSVAEGLPYEQYF.

This chain joins TRBV23-1 and TRBJ1-2, with 12 bases aligning to TRBD1. TRBV23-1 belongs to the ORF category, with a function that is uncertain. CDR3 size: 18 residues. The V gene end was trimmed by 3 bases and the J gene end by 3 bases; junction bases not matched to a gene: 11. Here the CDR3 reads CASSHGGGQGASDYGYTF. In DNA, the CDR3 is TGCGCCAGCAGTCACGGGGGGGGACAGGGGGCCAGCGACTATGGCTACACCTTC.

J is TRBJ1-5 and V is TRBV25-1; D not certain. Germline-derived CDR1 and CDR2 are MGHDK and SYGVNS. V was pared by 2 bases and J by 7 bases, with 15 bases between. The CDR3 extends over 15 amino acids. The chain's CDR3 is CASSEDEGDGQPQHF. DNA for the CDR3: TGTGCCAGCAGTGAAGATGAGGGCGACGGCCAGCCCCAGCATTTT.

The genes are TRBV7-2 and TRBJ2-7; no clear D gene. The germline CDR1 and CDR2 sequences are SGHTA and FQGNSA. CDR3 length equals 12 residues. V was trimmed by 4 bases and J by 6 bases, leaving 10 bases between them. The CDR3 sequence is CASSSNRFEQYF. Written as DNA, the CDR3 is TGTGCCAGCAGCTCAAATAGATTCGAGCAGTACTTC.

CDR3 amino acids: CATSRVLGDTQYF. The CDR3 coding sequence is TGTGCCACCAGCAGAGTCCTAGGAGATACGCAGTATTTT. This rearrangement joins TRBV15 to TRBJ2-3; D gene unclear. There are 13 residues in the CDR3. V dropped 1 base and J dropped 5 bases, with 7 bases sitting between them. Per the germline V gene, CDR1 is LNHNV and CDR2 is YYDKDF (reference sequence).

The chain is built from TRBV30 and TRBJ1-2; D is perhaps TRBD1 (5 bases). CDR3 length: 13 amino acids. Germline V gene data show CDR1 as GTSNPN and CDR2 as SVGIG (reference sequence). V was clipped by 0 bases and J by 8 bases, with 13 bases between them. The CDR3 spells CAWSVTRAGGYTF. In DNA form, the CDR3 reads TGTGCCTGGAGTGTTACCAGGGCGGGCGGCTACACCTTC.

The rearrangement joins TRBV5-1 to TRBJ2-5; 15 bases line up with TRBD2. The CDR3 spans 16 residues. CDR1 is SGHRS, CDR2 YFSETQ, per germline. Trimming removed 3 bases from V and 3 bases from J; junction bases left unmatched: 3. The CDR3 DNA sequence: TGCGCCAGCAGCTGGGGACTAGCGGGAGGAAAAGAGACCCAGTACTTC. Translating it yields CASSWGLAGGKETQYF. Full variable domain (rest looked up from reference TRBV5-1 and TRBJ2-5): KAGVTQTPRYLIKTRGQQVTLSCSPISGHRSVSWYQQTPGQGLQFLFEYFSETQRNKGNFPGRFSGRQFSNSRSEMNVSTLELGDSALYLCASSWGLAGGKETQYFGPGTRLLVL.

V usage is TRBV6-2 or TRBV6-3 and J usage is TRBJ1-5, with D unclear. V was pared by 5 bases and J by 0 bases, with 17 bases between. This CDR3 spans 17 amino acids. The V gene's germline CDR1 is MNHEY and CDR2 SVGEGT. The CDR3: CASSPSGQSLSNQPQHF. The CDR3 nucleotides read TGTGCCAGCAGTCCGTCGGGCCAATCTCTTAGCAATCAGCCCCAGCATTTT.

The chain employs TRBV14 and TRBJ1-2, with D hard to call. Deletions cut 0 bases from V and 5 bases from J, with 13 bases between. CDR1 is SGHDN and CDR2 is FVKESK in the germline V gene. This CDR3 comprises 15 residues. This chain's CDR3 is CASSQDHGSRYGYTF. In nucleotides, the CDR3 is TGTGCCAGCAGCCAAGACCATGGCAGCCGATATGGCTACACCTTC.

The gene calls are TRBV9 and TRBJ2-7; D assignment may be TRBD1 or TRBD2 (6 bases each). CDR1 and CDR2 from the germline V gene are SGDLS and YYNGEE. CDR3 length: 15 amino acids. Trimming removed 0 bases at V and 2 bases at J, with 12 bases between. The CDR3 loop is CASSVAGRGAYEQYF. CDR3 nucleotides: TGTGCCAGCAGCGTAGCTGGTAGGGGGGCCTACGAGCAGTACTTC.

V and J are TRBV6-1 and TRBJ2-1; TRBD1 matches 9 bases. In germline, CDR1 is MNHNS, CDR2 SASEGT. The V segment lost 3 bases and the J segment 9 bases; nucleotides outside the gene matches: 6. The CDR3 runs 14 residues. This CDR3 reads CASSDELTGGEQFF. In DNA form, the CDR3 reads TGTGCCAGCAGTGACGAGCTGACAGGGGGTGAGCAGTTCTTC.

The chain combines TRBV6-5 with TRBJ1-2; D remains unclear. The CDR3 covers 15 residues. Germline loops: CDR1 MNHEY, CDR2 SVGAGI. V dropped 0 bases and J dropped 3 bases, with 11 bases sitting between them. CDR3 sequence: CASSYSPRGYYGYTF. Written as DNA, the CDR3 is TGTGCCAGCAGTTACTCCCCTCGGGGATACTATGGCTACACCTTC.

CDR3 protein: CASGGLDEKLFF. The CDR3, as DNA: TGCGCCAGCGGGGGACTTGATGAAAAACTGTTTTTT. V is TRBV5-1 and J is TRBJ1-4, with D maybe TRBD1 (5 bases). V was cut by 7 bases and J by 6 bases, with 10 bases left in between. The CDR3 has 12 amino acids. CDR1 is SGHRS and CDR2 is YFSETQ in the germline V gene.

This sequence joins TRBV30 and TRBJ1-6; no definite D call. V dropped 7 bases and J dropped 7 bases, with 20 bases sitting between them. The CDR3 totals 15 residues. Germline CDR1 is GTSNPN and CDR2 is SVGIG (reference sequence). The CDR3 nucleotides are TGTGCCTCGAACTCCGCCGGGCCGGGAAATTCACCCCTCCACTTT. Protein: CASNSAGPGNSPLHF.